The 19 T cell receptor beta chains presented below share a single source sample, sequenced in a study of regulatory T cells in long-lasting Graves disease (dated by TCRdb to the early 2020s). Libraries were constructed by multiplex PCR. These reads were obtained on an Illumina HiSeq 4000. To build TCR beta libraries, CDR3 regions were amplified by Arm-PCR using iRepertoire HTBI primers. TCRdb cleaned the public reads at Q25 with fastp, built clones with MiXCR and kept in-frame beta chains. For every CDR3 protein sequence, its rows merge into one entry that carries the most common genes and DNA. The sample records roughly 500,000 distinct CDR3 sequences, roughly 13% of which are singletons. The leading ten clones occupy roughly 9.7% of the sample. The label giving this sample's time point can be read as: newly diagnosed GD, antithyroid drugs for less than 3 months. RNA was extracted from PBMCs in TRIzol for both TCR sequencing and RNA sequencing.

The sample was also linked to a second study, of T cells in Graves' hyperthyroidism and ophthalmopathy.

Sequenced here: peripheral blood mononuclear cells (PBMCs), sampled at new diagnosis, from a patient treated with antithyroid drugs. These receptors came from a man aged 25-40 years with Graves disease. Donor details come from another sample of the same person, matched by shared clones.

On this clonotype: A much larger clone differs from this one at a single base, so this may be a read error. The CDR3 bases are TGCGCCAGCAGCTGGAATGGACAGGGGGGTGGAGATACGCAGTGTTTT. This codes for CASSWNGQGGGDTQCF. The chain couples TRBV5-1 to TRBJ2-3; 10 bases align to TRBD1. The CDR3 contains 16 residues. CDR1 and CDR2 from the germline V gene are SGHRS and YFSETQ. The whole variable domain, remainder taken from reference TRBV5-1 and TRBJ2-3, is KAGVTQTPRYLIKTRGQQVTLSCSPISGHRSVSWYQQTPGQGLQFLFEYFSETQRNKGNFPGRFSGRQFSNSRSEMNVSTLELGDSALYLCASSWNGQGGGDTQCFGPGTRLTVL.

This clonotype was recorded at least ten times. CDR3 bases: TGTGCCAGCAGCAAGATGGGGCTCGGGCAAGAAGGTGAGCAGTTCTTC. This translates into CASSKMGLGQEGEQFF. The chain couples TRBV14 to TRBJ2-1, with D maybe TRBD1 (5 bases). The V end lost 5 bases, the J end lost 9 bases, and 23 bases lay between the germline ends. The CDR3 totals 16 residues. Germline CDR1 and CDR2: SGHDN and FVKESK.

This clonotype came up many times. The genes are TRBV11-2 and TRBJ2-1; 11 positions agree with TRBD2. There are 16 residues in the CDR3. CDR1 and CDR2 from the germline V gene are SGHAT and FQNNGV. The trim removed 1 base at V and 6 bases at J, leaving 5 bases unmatched. Written as DNA, the CDR3 is TGTGCCAGCAGCTTAGGGGGTAGCGGGAGGGCCAATGAGCAGTTCTTC. It encodes CASSLGGSGRANEQFF.

The J gene is TRBJ1-1, the V gene TRBV29-1; TRBD1 matches 7 bases. Trimming took 6 bases from V and 7 from J; bases not matched to a gene: 8. CDR3 length: 12 residues. Germline V gene lookup returns CDR1 SQVTM and CDR2 ANQGSEA. CDR3 bases: TGCAGCGTCGACCGGGACAGCCTTGAAGCTTTCTTT. Translating it yields CSVDRDSLEAFF.

This clonotype was seen many times. The rearrangement joins TRBV7-9 to TRBJ2-7; no clear D. Germline lookup yields CDR1 SEHNR and CDR2 FQNEAQ (reference sequence). The CDR3 is 14 residues long. V lost 1 base and J lost 0, with 7 bases in between. The CDR3: CASSLGGLSYEQYF. CDR3 coding DNA: TGTGCCAGCAGCTTAGGGGGTCTCTCCTACGAGCAGTACTTC.

This clonotype was seen a handful of times. As the CDR3 is not closed by the conserved phenylalanine or tryptophan, this likely results from a read error. V is TRBV20-1 and J is TRBJ1-2, with D perhaps matching TRBD1 (6 bases). This CDR3 has 15 residues. The germline CDR1 and CDR2 sequences are DFQATT and SNEGSKA (reference sequence). V was pared by 0 bases and J by 4 bases, with 15 bases between. The chain's CDR3 is CSAREPNKDSYGYTL. In DNA form, the CDR3 reads TGCAGTGCTAGAGAGCCGAATAAGGACAGCTATGGCTACACCCTC.

This clonotype has a count of ten or more. V and J are TRBV27 and TRBJ2-1; TRBD2 is a possible D gene (7 bases). With 5 bases removed from V and 4 bases from J, the gap between germline ends came to 18 bases. The CDR3 totals 16 residues. In germline, CDR1 is MNHEY, CDR2 SMNVEV (reference sequence). The CDR3 loop is CASSPQGRGRYNEQFF. In DNA, the CDR3 is TGTGCCAGCAGTCCCCAGGGGAGGGGCAGATACAATGAGCAGTTCTTC.

This clonotype was detected a few times. V and J are TRBV9 and TRBJ2-3; 7 bases are shared with TRBD2. The CDR3 runs 16 residues. With 4 bases clipped from V and 0 bases from J, the junction kept 8 bases outside the gene matches. Germline CDR1 reads SGDLS; CDR2 reads YYNGEE. As DNA, the CDR3 is TGTGCCAGCAGCAAGGCTAGCGGTGCTAGCACAGATACGCAGTATTTT. As protein: CASSKASGASTDTQYF.

The table lists this clonotype with many counts. V and J are TRBV6-5 and TRBJ1-6; the match to TRBD1 covers 8 bases. CDR1 is MNHEY, CDR2 SVGAGI, per germline. The length of the CDR3 is 13 residues. The junction had 3 bases not matched to a gene; V was cut back by 4 bases and J by 10 bases. The CDR3 DNA sequence: TGTGCCAGCAGTTCGACAGGGGCCTCACCCCTCCACTTT. This encodes CASSSTGASPLHF.

This clonotype was detected many times. The V call is TRBV6-1, the J call TRBJ1-5; TRBD1 aligns across 7 bases. V shed 4 bases, J shed 2 bases, and the junction held 5 bases outside the gene matches. The germline gives CDR1 MNHNS, CDR2 SASEGT. CDR3 length: 15 residues. The CDR3 region is CASSADRAGNQPQHF. CDR3 nucleotide sequence: TGTGCCAGCAGTGCCGACAGGGCGGGCAATCAGCCCCAGCATTTT.

There are a few counts of this clonotype. The rearrangement joins TRBV18 to TRBJ2-2; D is ambiguous. The germline V and J ends were trimmed by 4 bases and 6 bases, with 15 bases remaining between them. This CDR3 is built from 15 residues. CDR1 KGHSH and CDR2 LQKENI come from the germline V gene. The CDR3 loop is CASSLGQTPAGELFF. The CDR3 DNA follows: TGTGCCAGCTCACTGGGCCAAACACCGGCCGGGGAGCTGTTTTTT. Using reference TRBV18 and TRBJ2-2 for the parts outside the CDR3, the full variable domain is NAGVMQNPRHLVRRRGQEARLRCSPMKGHSHVYWYRQLPEEGLKFMVYLQKENIIDESGMPKERFSAEFPKEGPSILRIQQVVRGDSAAYFCASSLGQTPAGELFFGEGSRLTVL.

This clonotype was recorded at least ten times. The chain uses TRBV29-1 and TRBJ2-7, with 12 bases matching TRBD2. Trimming removed 6 bases from V and 2 bases from J; junction bases left unmatched: 8. The CDR3 has 15 residues. Germline-derived CDR1 and CDR2 are SQVTM and ANQGSEA. The chain's CDR3 is CSVQKGTSGPYEQYF. CDR3 sequence (DNA): TGCAGCGTCCAAAAGGGGACTAGCGGGCCCTACGAGCAGTACTTC.

The rearrangement joins TRBV20-1 to TRBJ1-5; 7 nucleotides line up with TRBD1. Germline CDR1 is DFQATT and CDR2 is SNEGSKA (reference sequence). The CDR3 is 12 amino acids. The trim removed 5 bases at V and 12 bases at J, leaving 10 bases unmatched. CDR3 loop: CSAGRTGQGQHF. As DNA, the CDR3 is TGCAGTGCTGGGAGGACAGGCCAGGGCCAGCATTTT.

There are a few counts of this clonotype. A single base separates this from a much larger clone, so it may be a read error. The chain recombines TRBV2 with TRBJ2-1; the match to TRBD1 covers 8 bases. The CDR3 length is 12 residues. V shed 10 bases and J 4 bases; nucleotides not matched to a gene: 3. Germline V gives CDR1 SNHLY, CDR2 FYNNEI. The CDR3 spells CANRGRYNEQFF. The CDR3 region has the DNA TGTGCCAACAGGGGGAGGTACAATGAGCAGTTCTTC.

This clonotype was picked up a small number of times. The J gene is TRBJ2-2, the V gene TRBV11-3; D is ambiguous. This CDR3 has 14 residues. Germline V gene data show CDR1 as SGHNT and CDR2 as YENEEA. The V gene lost 3 bases and the J gene lost 4 bases, with 9 bases spanning the gap. CDR3: CASSFSIRTGELFF. The CDR3 region has the DNA TGTGCCAGCAGCTTTTCTATTCGCACCGGGGAGCTGTTTTTT.

The V gene is TRBV2, the J gene TRBJ2-5; 13 bases line up with TRBD2. V shed 3 bases, J shed 7 bases, and the junction held 5 bases outside the gene matches. Germline CDR1 is SNHLY and CDR2 is FYNNEI. The CDR3 length is 15 residues. CDR3 residues: CASSETSGRTGTQYF. CDR3 nucleotide sequence: TGTGCCAGCAGTGAGACTAGCGGGAGGACGGGGACCCAGTACTTC.

To note about this clonotype: A clone one base away is much larger, so this may be a read error. The J gene is TRBJ1-4, the V gene TRBV24-1; D perhaps matches TRBD1 (6 bases). V dropped 12 bases and J dropped 3 bases, with 19 bases sitting between them. Germline V gene sequence: CDR1 KGHDR, CDR2 SFDVKD. This CDR3 comprises 15 residues. CDR3 in amino acids: CASHPPRQANEKLFF. The CDR3 DNA reads TGTGCCTCCCATCCCCCGAGACAGGCTAATGAAAAACTGTTTTTT.

There are many counts of this clonotype. The chain is built from TRBV12-3 or TRBV12-4 and TRBJ2-3; 7 positions match TRBD1. CDR3 size: 18 residues. Trimming at V came to 5 bases and at J to 0 bases, leaving 14 bases not matched to a gene. The CDR3 loop is CASSQPLQGTTSTDTQYF. CDR3 DNA sequence: TGTGCCAGCAGTCAACCATTACAGGGGACAACTAGCACAGATACGCAGTATTTT.

In regard to this clonotype: A read error may be the cause here, since a much bigger clone is one base away. V is TRBV7-9 and J is TRBJ2-1, with D unclear. V was pared by 4 bases and J by 8 bases, with 15 bases between. Germline assignment: CDR1 SEHNR and CDR2 FQNEAQ (reference sequence). The CDR3 runs to 14 residues. CDR3 amino acids: CASSYGPMVDEQFF. The CDR3 DNA follows: TGTGCCAGCAGCTACGGACCCATGGTTGATGAGCAGTTCTTC.